The entry below describes one TCR beta chain. What it binds is not known. When sampled, the donors appeared nominally healthy, though they likely had unrecorded immune exposures. A multiplex PCR was run with 60 Vbeta primers and 13 Jbeta primers. Assay used: immunoSEQ multiplex PCR; TCRdb lists only in-frame clones, some missing. The sample contains 150,000 or so clones, roughly 72% of which appear only once. The sample belongs to a study of cytomegalovirus exposure and HLA in healthy donors. This CDR3 has 15 residues. The V segment lost 6 bases and the J segment 5 bases; nucleotides outside the gene matches: 7. CDR1 MDHEN and CDR2 SYDVKM come from the germline V gene. Findings and limits, study-wide: The authors later found most CMV-associated TCR beta chains appeared HLA-restricted. Information on immune exposure was restricted to one variable (CMV serostatus). The classifier reportedly diagnosed cytomegalovirus status with high specificity and sensitivity.

The TCR sequence derives from a male donor in good health and CMV-seronegative. The genes are TRBV28 and TRBJ2-1, with 10 bases lining up with TRBD2. The sequenced sample was PBMCs. The CDR3 DNA reads as TGTGCCAGCAGCCCAACTAGCGGGACCGACAATGAGCAGTTCTTC. As protein: CASSPTSGTDNEQFF. Looking up the rest from reference TRBV28 and TRBJ2-1 gives the full variable domain: DVKVTQSSRYLVKRTGEKVFLECVQDMDHENMFWYRQDPGLGLRLIYFSYDVKMKEKGDIPEGYSVSREKKERFSLILESASTNQTSMYLCASSPTSGTDNEQFFGPGTRLTVL.